This entry describes one T cell receptor beta chain. The CDR3 is 15 residues long. Germline loops: CDR1 SGDLS, CDR2 YYNGEE. With V trimmed by 3 bases and J by 3 bases, 4 bases remained unmatched. In the source study's methods: Using reference gene primer amplification, nucleated cell counts were estimated. Repertoires were generated with immunoSEQ multiplex PCR, while TCRdb's copy carries only in-frame clones and drops some. V and J calls and clone size come straight from that table; D and trimming were deduced from the DNA. The sample consists of 150,000 to 200,000 clones, 70% to 90% of them appearing once. This specimen belongs to a study of blood T cell repertoires in COVID-19. Study information: From the United States, Italy and Spain came samples of acute and convalescent COVID-19. Nucleic acid was either cDNA or gDNA, and it came from T cells, B-cell-depleted T cells, or PBMCs.

The chain links TRBV9 to TRBJ2-1; 9 nucleotides match TRBD1. This TCR came from a middle-aged man who had recovered from COVID-19. The source material was peripheral blood. The CDR3 DNA reads TGTGCCAGCAGCGGCCGGGACAGGGACTACAATGAGCAGTTCTTC. This translates into CASSGRDRDYNEQFF.